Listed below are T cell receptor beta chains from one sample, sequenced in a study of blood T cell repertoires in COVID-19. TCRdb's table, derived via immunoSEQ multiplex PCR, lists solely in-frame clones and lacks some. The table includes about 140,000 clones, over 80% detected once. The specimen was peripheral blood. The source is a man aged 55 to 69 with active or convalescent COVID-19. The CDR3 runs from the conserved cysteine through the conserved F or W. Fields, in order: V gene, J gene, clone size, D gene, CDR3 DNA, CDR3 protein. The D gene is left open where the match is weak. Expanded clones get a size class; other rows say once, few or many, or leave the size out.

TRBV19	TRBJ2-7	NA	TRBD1	TGTGCCAGTAGTATAGGGACAGGGGCAGGAGAGCAGTACTTC	CASSIGTGAGEQYF
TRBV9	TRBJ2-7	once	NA	TGTGCCAGCAGCGAGAGGACAGAGCAGTACTTC	CASSERTEQYF
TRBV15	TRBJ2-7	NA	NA	TGTGCCACCAGCAGAGATCAGGCAGCAATCTCCTACGAGCAGTACTTC	CATSRDQAAISYEQYF
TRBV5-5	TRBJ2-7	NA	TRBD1	TGTGCCAGCAGCTTGGCCGGGACAGCGACGTACGAGCAGTACTTC	CASSLAGTATYEQYF
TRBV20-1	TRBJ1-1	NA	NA	TGCAGTGCTAGTTTGGGGCGTGACACTGAAGCTTTCTTT	CSASLGRDTEAFF
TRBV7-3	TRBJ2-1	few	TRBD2	TGTGCCAGCAGCTTACTCGGACTAGCGGGAGCCCATGAGCAGTTCTTC	CASSLLGLAGAHEQFF
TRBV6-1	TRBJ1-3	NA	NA	TGTGCCAGCAGTGAATGGGCCGGCAGGGCTGGAAACACCATATATTTT	CASSEWAGRAGNTIYF
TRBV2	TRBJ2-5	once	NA	TGTGCCAGCAGTAGCCCCTCAGGGACCCAGTACTTC	CASSSPSGTQYF
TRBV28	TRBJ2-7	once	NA	TGTGCCAGCAGCTCCCCACGGGTGGCGGTCTACGAGCAGTACTTC	CASSSPRVAVYEQYF
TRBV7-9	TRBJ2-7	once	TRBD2	TGTGCCAGCAGCCCGGGGGGGTCCTACGAGCAGTACTTC	CASSPGGSYEQYF
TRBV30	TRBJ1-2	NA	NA	TGTGCCTGGAGTGTTCTAGGGGGATCAGGTGGCTACACCTTC	CAWSVLGGSGGYTF
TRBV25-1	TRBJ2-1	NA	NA	TGTGCCAGCAGTGAAAACCTAGGTCACAATGAGCAGTTCTTC	CASSENLGHNEQFF
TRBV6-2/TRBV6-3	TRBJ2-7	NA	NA	TGTGCCAGCAGTTACGGGAGGCCTCGGGACGAGCAGTACTTC	CASSYGRPRDEQYF
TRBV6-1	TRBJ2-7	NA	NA	TGTGCCAGCAGTGAAGGTGGGGCGGACGAGCAGTACTTC	CASSEGGADEQYF
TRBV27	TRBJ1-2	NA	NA	TGTGCCAGCGGAGCGATCGGGTATGGCTACACCTTC	CASGAIGYGYTF
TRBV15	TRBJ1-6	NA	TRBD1	TGTGCCACCAGCGGAAAACAGGGGGGGCCCCTCCACTTT	CATSGKQGGPLHF
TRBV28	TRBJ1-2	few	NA	TGTGCCAGCAGCCAGACGGGAATTCCGAACTATGGCTACACCTTC	CASSQTGIPNYGYTF
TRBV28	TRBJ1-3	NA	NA	TGTGCCACGGGGGGGGGCTCTGGAAACACCATATATTTT	CATGGGSGNTIYF
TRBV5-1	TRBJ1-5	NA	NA	TGCGCCAGCAGCTTGGAGCCGAATCAGCCCCAGCATTTT	CASSLEPNQPQHF
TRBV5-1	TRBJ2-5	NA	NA	TGCGCCAGCAGTAGAAACAGTCCCCCCTCCGCCCAGTACTTC	CASSRNSPPSAQYF
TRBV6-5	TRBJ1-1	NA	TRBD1	TGTGCCAGCAGTTGGGGACAGGCCGGGAACACTGAAGCTTTCTTT	CASSWGQAGNTEAFF
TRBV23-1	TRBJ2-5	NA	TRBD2	TGCGCCAGCAGTCAACCTCCCCCAGGCGGGGGCCAAGAGACCCAGTACTTC	CASSQPPPGGGQETQYF
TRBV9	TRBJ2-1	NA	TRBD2	TGTGCCAGCAGCGGTGGGACTAGAATCAATGAGCAGTTCTTC	CASSGGTRINEQFF
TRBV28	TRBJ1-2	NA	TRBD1	TGTGCCAGCAGTAAATACAGGGGCAACTATGGCTACACCTTC	CASSKYRGNYGYTF
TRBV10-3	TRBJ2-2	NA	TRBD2	TGTGCCATCAGTGGAGCGGGAGTCACCGGGGAGCTGTTTTTT	CAISGAGVTGELFF
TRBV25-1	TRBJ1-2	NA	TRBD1	TGTGCCAGCAGCCACAGGGGCCTTAACTATGGCTACACCTTC	CASSHRGLNYGYTF
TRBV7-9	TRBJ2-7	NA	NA	TGTGCCAGCAGCTTAGCGTATTCCGTCTCCTACGAGCAGTACTTC	CASSLAYSVSYEQYF
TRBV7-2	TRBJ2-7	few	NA	TGTGCCAGCAGCTTAGATTTCTCCGAGCAGTACTTC	CASSLDFSEQYF
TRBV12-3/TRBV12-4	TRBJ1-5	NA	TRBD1	TGTGCCAGCAGTTACAGGGGTTACCAGCCCCAGCATTTT	CASSYRGYQPQHF
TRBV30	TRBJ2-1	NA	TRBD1	TGTGCCTGGAGTGTAGGGGACAGGGACGACAATGAGCAGTTCTTC	CAWSVGDRDDNEQFF
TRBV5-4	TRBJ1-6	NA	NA	TGTGCCAGCAGCTTGGGACAGGACGATTCACCCCTCCACTTT	CASSLGQDDSPLHF
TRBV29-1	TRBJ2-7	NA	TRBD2	TGCAGCGTGGAGGGACTAGCGGGATCCTACGAGCAGTACTTC	CSVEGLAGSYEQYF
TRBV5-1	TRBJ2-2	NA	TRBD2	TGCGCCAGCAGCTGGGGGGGTTCCACCGGGGAGCTGTTTTTT	CASSWGGSTGELFF
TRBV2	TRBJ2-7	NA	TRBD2	TGTGCCAGCACGATACTAGCGGTGTCGTACGAGCAGTACTTC	CASTILAVSYEQYF
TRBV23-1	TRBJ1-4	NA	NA	TGCGCCAGCAGGACAGCCAGAAATGAAAAACTGTTTTTT	CASRTARNEKLFF
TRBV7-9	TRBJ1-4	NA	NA	TGTGCCAGCAGCTTATGGCCCGGGACTGAGACAACTAATGAAAAACTGTTTTTT	CASSLWPGTETTNEKLFF
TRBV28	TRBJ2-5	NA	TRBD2	TGTGCCAGCGCCTTTAGCGGGCCCCGCCAGCAAGAGACCCAGTACTTC	CASAFSGPRQQETQYF
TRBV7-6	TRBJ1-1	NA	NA	TGTGCCAGCAGCCCTGGGCTGGAGAACACTGAAGCTTTCTTT	CASSPGLENTEAFF
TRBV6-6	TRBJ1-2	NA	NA	TGTGCCAGCAGTCGCGACCTTGGCGGGAACTATGGCTACACCTTC	CASSRDLGGNYGYTF